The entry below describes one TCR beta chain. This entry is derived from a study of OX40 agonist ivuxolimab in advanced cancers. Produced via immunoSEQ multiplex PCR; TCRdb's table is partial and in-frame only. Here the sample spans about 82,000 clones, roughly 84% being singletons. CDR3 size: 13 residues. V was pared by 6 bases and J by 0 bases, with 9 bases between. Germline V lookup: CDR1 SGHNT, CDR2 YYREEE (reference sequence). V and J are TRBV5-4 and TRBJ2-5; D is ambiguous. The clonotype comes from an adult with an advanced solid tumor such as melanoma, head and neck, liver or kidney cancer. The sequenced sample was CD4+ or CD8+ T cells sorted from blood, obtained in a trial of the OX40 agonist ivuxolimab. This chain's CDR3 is CASTLGNQETQYF. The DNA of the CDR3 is TGTGCCAGCACCTTAGGGAACCAAGAGACCCAGTACTTC.